This T cell receptor (beta chain) stems from a study of cytomegalovirus exposure and HLA in healthy donors. Details on this clone: As yet, its antigen is unknown.

Study-level results: The study had only CMV serostatus as immune exposure information.

Germline CDR1 SEHNR, CDR2 FQNEAQ (reference sequence). This CDR3 is built from 15 residues. The junction had 3 bases not matched to a gene; V was cut back by 5 bases and J by 6 bases. PCR was performed using 60 Vbeta and 13 Jbeta primers. Repertoires were generated with immunoSEQ multiplex PCR, while TCRdb's copy carries only in-frame clones and drops some. The listing contains approximately 110,000 clones. Material for sequencing was PBMCs. The receptor was isolated from a middle-aged man in good health and CMV-seronegative. The chain has TRBV7-9 and TRBJ2-1; 14 nucleotides line up with TRBD2. CDR3 amino acids: CASSRGLAGVNEQFF. CDR3 nucleotides: TGTGCCAGCAGCCGGGGACTAGCGGGGGTCAATGAGCAGTTCTTC.